The rows below give T cell receptor beta chains drawn from one sample of a study of shared clonotypes between healthy human individuals. The assay was immunoSEQ multiplex PCR, and TCRdb's table has in-frame clones only and misses some. This sample has about 2.1 million clones, with about 92% found just once. The sequenced material came from naive CD8+ T cells from PBMCs. The receptors shown here come from a man between 18 and 35 years old in good health. Some clones in this sample may be carry-over from other donors' samples. CDR3s include the opening cysteine and the closing phenylalanine or tryptophan. D genes are given only for firm matches. The size of a clone is reported for some rows only, either as once, few or many, or as a class for expanded clones.

TRBV11-3	TRBD1	TRBJ2-7	.	TGTGCCAGCAGCTCCGGGCAGGGGGCCCATCCCTATTCTAGCTCCTACGAGCAGTACTTC	CASSSGQGAHPYSSSYEQYF
TRBV5-4	.	TRBJ2-3	.	TGTGCCAGCAGCGGCGGGACAGCCATCCATACGCAGTATTTT	CASSGGTAIHTQYF
TRBV5-1	.	TRBJ2-1	.	TGCGCCAGCAGCTTAGGAGCGAGAGGATACAATGAGCAGTTCTTC	CASSLGARGYNEQFF
TRBV19	.	TRBJ1-2	few	TGTGCCAGTAGTATAGGGGCACTCGGCTACACCTTC	CASSIGALGYTF
TRBV27	TRBD2	TRBJ2-7	.	TGTGCCAGCAGTCCCCTAGCGGGAGGTCTTCACGAGCAGTACTTC	CASSPLAGGLHEQYF
TRBV11-3	.	TRBJ2-1	.	TGTGCCAGCAGCCCGAACCGGGGAAATGAGCAGTTCTTC	CASSPNRGNEQFF
TRBV9	.	TRBJ1-3	.	TGTGCCAGCAGCGACCGGAGTAGTTTAGACACCATATATTTT	CASSDRSSLDTIYF
TRBV4-1	TRBD1	TRBJ2-2	.	TGCGCCAGCAGCTCTCGGACAGGGGGCACCGGGGAGCTGTTTTTT	CASSSRTGGTGELFF
TRBV9	TRBD1	TRBJ2-7	.	TGTGCCAGCAGCGTATCCGGACAGGTAGCCTACGAGCAGTACTTC	CASSVSGQVAYEQYF
TRBV7-2	.	TRBJ1-1	.	TGTGCCAGCAGCTCCGTTTTTAGTAACACTGAAGCTTTCTTT	CASSSVFSNTEAFF
TRBV9	.	TRBJ2-1	.	TGTGCCAGCAGCGTAGGATCTGCGGGCGGATACAATGAGCAGTTCTTC	CASSVGSAGGYNEQFF
TRBV9	TRBD2	TRBJ2-3	.	TGTGCCAGCAGCGTAACTAGCGGGTGGAGAGATACGCAGTATTTT	CASSVTSGWRDTQYF
TRBV7-9	.	TRBJ1-2	.	TGTGCCAGCAGCTTCCCAGATAACTATGGCTACACCTTC	CASSFPDNYGYTF
TRBV7-9	TRBD1	TRBJ2-7	.	TGTGCCAGCAGCCTCACCCCCTCCGGGACAGAGTACGAGCAGTACTTC	CASSLTPSGTEYEQYF
TRBV5-4	.	TRBJ1-2	.	TGTGCCAGCAGCTTGCATAACTATGGCTACACCTTC	CASSLHNYGYTF
TRBV6-1	.	TRBJ2-7	.	TGTGCCAGCAGCCTTAGCAGGTCCTACGAGCAGTACTTC	CASSLSRSYEQYF
TRBV5-6	TRBD2	TRBJ2-5	.	TGTGCCAGCACTTCTCACGGGGGGTCCCGGCCCCAGTACTTC	CASTSHGGSRPQYF
TRBV4-3	TRBD1	TRBJ2-7	.	TGCGCCAGCAGCCAAGATCAGCGAAGGACAGGCCTCTCCTACGAGCAGTACTTC	CASSQDQRRTGLSYEQYF
TRBV27	.	TRBJ2-7	.	TGTGCCAGCAGTGTCCGACAGGTGCCCTACGAGCAGTACTTC	CASSVRQVPYEQYF
TRBV5-1	.	TRBJ1-2	.	TGCGCCAGCAGCTCGCCGGACATGCTCTATGGCTACACCTTC	CASSSPDMLYGYTF
TRBV7-9	.	TRBJ1-2	.	TGTGCCAGCAGCTTAGCAGAATTTTATGGCTACACCTTC	CASSLAEFYGYTF
TRBV12-5	.	TRBJ2-3	.	TGTGCTAGTGCAGGAGTTAAAACAGATACGCAGTATTTT	CASAGVKTDTQYF
TRBV28	TRBD2	TRBJ2-7	.	TGTGCCAGCAGTTCCCCCTCGCGGGAGGCCTTTTCCTACGAGCAGTACTTC	CASSSPSREAFSYEQYF
TRBV7-8	.	TRBJ2-5	.	TGTGCCAGCAGCCCCCCCTGGAGTTTCCAAGAGACCCAGTACTTC	CASSPPWSFQETQYF
TRBV10-3	.	TRBJ1-1	few	TGTGCCATCAGTGCCGGGCAGGGATGGACTGAAGCTTTCTTT	CAISAGQGWTEAFF
TRBV6-5	.	TRBJ1-4	.	TGTGCCAGCATGGGGGAAAAACTGTTTTTT	CASMGEKLFF
TRBV29-1	.	TRBJ1-2	.	TGCAGCGTTGTATCTAACTATGGCTACACCTTC	CSVVSNYGYTF
TRBV9	.	TRBJ2-3	.	TGTGCCAGCAGCCAGGAAGGCGGGATCACGACAGATACGCAGTATTTT	CASSQEGGITTDTQYF
TRBV29-1	TRBD1	TRBJ1-4	once	TGCAGCGTTGCCGGGACAGGGGGCGGAAAACTGTTTTTT	CSVAGTGGGKLFF
TRBV14	TRBD1	TRBJ2-7	.	TGTGCCAGCAGCCGGGACAGGGTCCCCTACGAGCAGTACTTC	CASSRDRVPYEQYF
TRBV7-9	TRBD1	TRBJ2-5	.	TGTGCCAGCAGGCCGGACAGGGAGGAAGAGACCCAGTACTTC	CASRPDREEETQYF
TRBV2	TRBD1	TRBJ2-1	.	TGTGCCAGCAGTGCATCGGGACAGGGTAGTGAGCAGTTCTTC	CASSASGQGSEQFF
TRBV9	TRBD2	TRBJ2-7	.	TGTGCCAGCAGCCCAGGGCGGGAGGGGTACGAGCAGTACTTC	CASSPGREGYEQYF
TRBV6-5	.	TRBJ1-1	.	TGTGCCAGCAGTTACTCGGGGGCCCCATCCGACACTGAAGCTTTCTTT	CASSYSGAPSDTEAFF
TRBV28	.	TRBJ2-1	.	TGTGCCAGCAGTTTTTCCCAACCGGGACAAAAGAATGAGCAGTTCTTC	CASSFSQPGQKNEQFF
TRBV7-3	TRBD1	TRBJ2-7	once	TGTGCCAGCAGCTCCACCGGGACAGAAGCCTACGAGCAGTACTTC	CASSSTGTEAYEQYF
TRBV2	.	TRBJ1-2	.	TGTGCCAGCAGTGAAGCCATTCGACGGAAAGCTAACTATGGCTACACCTTC	CASSEAIRRKANYGYTF
TRBV11-2	.	TRBJ2-5	.	TGTGCCAGCAGCTTAGAGGGCCGACAGGGAGGGGAGACCCAGTACTTC	CASSLEGRQGGETQYF
TRBV25-1	TRBD1	TRBJ2-1	.	TGTGCCAGCAGTCAGGGGGCGTACAATGAGCAGTTCTTC	CASSQGAYNEQFF
TRBV7-3	.	TRBJ1-1	few	TGTGCCAGCAGCTTAGGCTCTGCGACTGTGAACACTGAAGCTTTCTTT	CASSLGSATVNTEAFF
TRBV19	TRBD1	TRBJ1-1	.	TGTGCCAGTAGTACCCTACAGGGGGAAACAACAAACACTGAAGCTTTCTTT	CASSTLQGETTNTEAFF
TRBV7-9	.	TRBJ1-5	.	TGTGCCAGCAGCTTAGGTTTCCAGCCCCAGCATTTT	CASSLGFQPQHF
TRBV27	.	TRBJ2-1	.	TGTGCCAGCACTATGGAAGGGTTTAATGAGCAGTTCTTC	CASTMEGFNEQFF
TRBV7-8	.	TRBJ2-7	.	TGTGCCAGCAGCTTACCCGAAGTCCCCGGGGAGCAGTACTTC	CASSLPEVPGEQYF
TRBV11-2	.	TRBJ1-2	.	TGTGCCAGCAGCGGCGGGATCTATGGCTACACCTTC	CASSGGIYGYTF